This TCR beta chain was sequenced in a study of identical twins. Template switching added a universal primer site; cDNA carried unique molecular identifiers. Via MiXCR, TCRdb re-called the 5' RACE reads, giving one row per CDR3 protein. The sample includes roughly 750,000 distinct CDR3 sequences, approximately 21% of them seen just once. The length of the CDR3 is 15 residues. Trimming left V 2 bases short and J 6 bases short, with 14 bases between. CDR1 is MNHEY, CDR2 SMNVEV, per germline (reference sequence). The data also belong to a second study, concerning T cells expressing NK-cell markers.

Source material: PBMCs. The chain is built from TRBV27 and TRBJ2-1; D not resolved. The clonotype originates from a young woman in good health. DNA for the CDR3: TGTGCCAGCAGTTTAGGTAGGGTTTTTGGCAATGAGCAGTTCTTC. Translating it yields CASSLGRVFGNEQFF.